This T cell receptor (beta chain) was recovered during a study of blood T cell repertoires in COVID-19. Study background: Material from acute and convalescent COVID-19 was sourced from the United States, Italy and Spain. The cDNA or gDNA used as material had been derived from T cells, B-cell-depleted T cells, or PBMCs.

This CDR3 is 14 amino acids long. Germline values: CDR1 SGHNT, CDR2 YENEEA. V dropped 0 bases and J dropped 2 bases, with 7 bases sitting between them. Study processing details: Cell counts per sample came from amplifying reference gene primers. The data were produced by immunoSEQ multiplex PCR, yet TCRdb's version contains in-frame clones alone and is incomplete. V and J calls and clone size come straight from that table; D and trimming were deduced from the DNA. There are roughly 50,000 clones in the sample; approximately 80% occur only once, and approximately 5.3% lies in the top ten. Sequences were obtained from peripheral blood. The clonotype was recovered from an older woman with acute or convalescent COVID-19. The chain couples TRBV11-3 to TRBJ1-1; D is uncertain. Here the CDR3 reads CASSLDGANTEAFF. CDR3 sequence (DNA): TGTGCCAGCAGCTTAGACGGAGCAAACACTGAAGCTTTCTTT.